Included here is one TCR beta chain sequence, with context. No antigen is known for it. Method: immunoSEQ multiplex PCR; TCRdb's copy keeps in-frame clones and lacks some. The data contain some 73,000 clones, roughly 86% of them singletons. The data stem from a study of OX40 agonist ivuxolimab in advanced cancers. Regarding the study as a whole: Among T cells, CD8+ cells averaged more expanded clones than CD4+ cells. In a subset of nonresponders, normalized T-cell clonal expansion was also low. No determination was made of the antigen specificity of the expanded peripheral T cells. Within 6 weeks, CD4+ and CD8+ blood T cells expanded clonally at 0.1 to 3.0 mg/kg.

The receptor was derived from an adult with an advanced solid tumor such as melanoma, head and neck, liver or kidney cancer. This sample comprised CD4+ or CD8+ T cells sorted from blood, obtained in a trial of the OX40 agonist ivuxolimab.

The CDR3 sequence: CASSLLVGGRDTQYF. CDR3 in DNA: TGTGCCAGCAGCTTACTGGTGGGGGGCAGAGATACGCAGTATTTT. This chain joins TRBV7-3 and TRBJ2-3; TRBD1 or TRBD2 may be the D gene (6 bases each). Germline loops: CDR1 SGHTA, CDR2 FQGTGA. Between the trimmed V and J ends, which lost 2 bases and 5 bases, there was a span of 14 bases. This CDR3 contains 15 residues.